The clone carrying this T cell receptor beta chain came up a few times. This entry comes from a study of T cell changes during pregnancy in multiple sclerosis. This CDR3 region has 17 residues. The V segment lost 5 bases and the J segment 0 bases; nucleotides outside the gene matches: 5. Germline lookup yields CDR1 SGHTA and CDR2 FQGNSA. Sequencing used immunoSEQ multiplex PCR; TCRdb keeps in-frame clones, though not all of them. The table records 30,000 to 45,000 clones, 90% to 95% of them present only once. The TCR sequence derives from a female donor with multiple sclerosis, enrolled in a pregnancy study. V and J are TRBV7-2 and TRBJ2-6, with 9 bases identical to TRBD2. The specimen comprised CD8+ T cells from peripheral blood mononuclear cells, sampled before pregnancy. CDR3 coding DNA: TGTGCCAGCAGCCCGGGACTAGCAAACTCTGGGGCCAACGTCCTGACTTTC. This codes for CASSPGLANSGANVLTF.